This T cell receptor (beta chain) was observed in a study of T cell changes during pregnancy in multiple sclerosis. In germline, CDR1 is SGHTA, CDR2 FQGNSA. Between the trimmed V and J ends, which lost 1 base and 0 bases, there was a span of 7 bases. This CDR3 region has 14 residues. Clones were sequenced by immunoSEQ multiplex PCR, and TCRdb holds only the in-frame ones, with some missing. This table has over 35,000 clones, roughly nine tenths appearing once. The V and J genes are TRBV7-2 and TRBJ2-7, with D unclear. Sequencing was performed on CD4+ T cells from peripheral blood mononuclear cells, taken in the first trimester of pregnancy. The origin of this receptor is a female donor in good health, enrolled as a control in a pregnancy study. The CDR3 protein is CASSLGLSSYEQYF. CDR3 nucleotide sequence: TGTGCCAGCAGCTTAGGTCTGAGCTCCTACGAGCAGTACTTC.